This T cell receptor (beta chain) came from a study of regulatory T cells in long-lasting Graves disease. General study findings and limits: Public clonotype sharing was higher in persistent than newly diagnosed patients.

Noted time point: persistent/refractory GD, antithyroid drugs over 5 years with positive TRAb. From RNA extracted from PBMCs, the TCR library was made. American Thyroid Association guidelines were used to diagnose Graves' disease. As collected, the peripheral blood samples measured 7.5 to 9 milliliters each and went into EDTA tubes. The CDR3 covers 16 residues. Trimming pared 2 bases from V and 4 bases from J, leaving 17 bases between. This clonotype showed up many times. The target antigen is unknown. Library construction for TCR beta used iRepertoire HTBI primers and Arm-PCR of CDR3 regions. TCRdb recomputed calls from the multiplex PCR reads with MiXCR, one row per CDR3 protein. The table lists more than 300,000 distinct CDR3 sequences, roughly a fifth of them singletons.

The chain couples TRBV12-3 or TRBV12-4 to TRBJ2-5; D tentatively fits TRBD1 or TRBD2 (5 bases each). The receptor was isolated from a female donor with Graves disease. The sample consisted of peripheral blood mononuclear cells (PBMCs), taken when the disease was refractory, from a patient treated with antithyroid drugs. The CDR3 nucleotides read TGTGCCAGCAGTTTACAGGGCTATCCCGGGGTAGAGACCCAGTACTTC. Its protein product is CASSLQGYPGVETQYF.